These 16 T cell receptor beta chains were all obtained from the same sample, sequenced in a study of early T cells in non-severe SARS-CoV-2 infection. TCRdb re-called the 5' RACE reads with MiXCR, one entry per CDR3 protein. This table holds 70,000 or so distinct CDR3 sequences, 12% found once. The sequenced sample was whole blood. The receptors were sampled from an adult who was a healthcare worker with PCR-confirmed SARS-CoV-2 infection or an uninfected control (not recorded which).

Many counts were recorded for this clonotype. The rearrangement uses TRBV11-2 and TRBJ2-3; 13 bases are shared with TRBD2. CDR1 SGHAT and CDR2 FQNNGV come from the germline V gene. This CDR3 contains 17 residues. With V trimmed by 5 bases and J by 4 bases, 9 bases remained unmatched. As DNA, the CDR3 is TGTGCCAGCAGCCAAGGAGGACTAGCGGGAGTTGCAGATACGCAGTATTTT. Translating gives CASSQGGLAGVADTQYF. The full variable domain, with the rest looked up from reference TRBV11-2 and TRBJ2-3, is EAGVAQSPRYKIIEKRQSVAFWCNPISGHATLYWYQQILGQGPKLLIQFQNNGVVDDSQLPKDRFSAERLKGVDSTLKIQPAKLEDSAVYLCASSQGGLAGVADTQYFGPGTRLTVL.

The chain couples TRBV7-2 to TRBJ2-3; 10 bases are shared with TRBD2. CDR1 is SGHTA and CDR2 is FQGNSA in the germline V gene. The CDR3 spans 15 residues. The J segment lost 5 bases and the V segment lost 10 bases, leaving 12 bases of the junction unmatched. The CDR3 protein is CAIGPSGSNRDTQYF. The CDR3 coding sequence is TGTGCCATCGGCCCTAGCGGGAGTAATAGAGATACGCAGTATTTT.

This sequence joins TRBV15 and TRBJ2-2; D perhaps matches TRBD1 (6 bases). With 7 bases removed from V and 4 bases from J, the gap between germline ends came to 16 bases. Germline V gene data show CDR1 as LNHNV and CDR2 as YYDKDF (reference sequence). The CDR3 has 15 residues. The chain's CDR3 is CATKDQGLGTGELFF. Here the CDR3 DNA reads TGTGCCACCAAGGACCAGGGGCTCGGCACCGGGGAGCTGTTTTTT.

On this clonotype: A read error may be the cause here, since a much bigger clone is one base away. The CDR3 loop is CASERGRIETQYF. The CDR3 DNA is TGTGCCAGCGAACGGGGGCGGATCGAGACCCAGTACTTC. V usage is TRBV28 and J usage is TRBJ2-5; perhaps D is TRBD1 or TRBD2 (6 bases each). Trimming stripped 8 bases from V and 5 bases from J, with 15 bases between. Per germline, CDR1 MDHEN and CDR2 SYDVKM. The CDR3 contains 13 residues.

This clonotype occurred a few times. The chain joins TRBV5-1 to TRBJ2-2, with D unresolved. CDR1 is SGHRS, CDR2 YFSETQ, per germline. The CDR3 runs 15 residues. V shed 0 bases and J shed 4 bases, with 10 bases lying between them. The CDR3 reads CASSLDGRSTGELFF. CDR3 in DNA: TGCGCCAGCAGCTTGGATGGCAGGTCCACCGGGGAGCTGTTTTTT.

This clonotype was recorded at least ten times. In nucleotides, the CDR3 is TGCGCCAGCAGCGGCCGTGAGACCCAGTACTTC. Amino acid sequence: CASSGRETQYF. The rearrangement joins TRBV5-1 to TRBJ2-5, with unresolved D. CDR1 SGHRS and CDR2 YFSETQ come from the germline V gene. This CDR3 spans 11 amino acids. Trimming took 4 bases from V and 5 from J, leaving 6 bases between them.

V usage is TRBV5-4 and J usage is TRBJ2-2; D is unclear. The CDR3 spans 13 residues. Trimming removed 7 bases at V and 4 bases at J, with 11 bases between. Germline V CDR1 and CDR2: SGHNT, YYREEE (reference sequence). The CDR3 nucleotides are TGTGCCAGCCGGACCCTCATCACCGGGGAGCTGTTTTTT. Its translation: CASRTLITGELFF.

This clonotype was observed a few times. J is TRBJ2-7 and V is TRBV7-9; D may match TRBD1 or TRBD2 (5 bases each). Trimming removed 5 bases from V and 3 bases from J, with 14 bases in between. Germline V gene sequence: CDR1 SEHNR, CDR2 FQNEAQ (reference sequence). The CDR3 totals 14 residues. The CDR3 DNA is TGTGCCAGCAGCGCCGGGACGATTTTCTACGAGCAGTACTTC. It translates to CASSAGTIFYEQYF.

The chain couples TRBV29-1 to TRBJ1-1; D is uncertain. The V end was cut by 4 bases, the J end by 3 bases, with 9 bases between. The CDR3 sequence is 12 residues long. The germline V gene has CDR1 SQVTM and CDR2 ANQGSEA. CDR3 bases: TGCAGCGTTGGATGGGGTGACACTGAAGCTTTCTTT. Its protein product is CSVGWGDTEAFF. Full variable domain (rest looked up from reference TRBV29-1 and TRBJ1-1): SAVISQKPSRDICQRGTSLTIQCQVDSQVTMMFWYRQQPGQSLTLIATANQGSEATYESGFVIDKFPISRPNLTFSTLTVSNMSPEDSSIYLCSVGWGDTEAFFGQGTRLTVV.

This clonotype was picked up a small number of times. The chain carries TRBV28 and TRBJ2-3; 7 bases map to TRBD2. The V gene's germline CDR1 is MDHEN and CDR2 SYDVKM. This CDR3 is 15 amino acids long. V dropped 7 bases and J dropped 4; count of bases not matched to a gene: 11. DNA for the CDR3: TGTGCCAGCACCATGGGGGGGTCTAGGGCAGATACGCAGTATTTT. Protein: CASTMGGSRADTQYF.

This clonotype was seen at least ten times. The chain couples TRBV6-1 to TRBJ2-3, with 9 nucleotides matching TRBD2. The CDR3 totals 16 residues. The junction had 9 bases not matched to a gene; V was cut back by 1 base and J by 7 bases. CDR1 and CDR2 (germline): MNHNS, SASEGT. The DNA of the CDR3 is TGTGCCAGCAGTGAAGGTGGAGCGGGAGGTCTTAATACGCAGTATTTT. Protein sequence: CASSEGGAGGLNTQYF.

This clonotype was recorded at least ten times. An end of the junction does not agree with germline; a read error may underlie this. The chain recombines TRBV14 with TRBJ2-7; D is undetermined. The CDR3 has 12 amino acids. The V gene's germline CDR1 is SGHDN and CDR2 FVKESK. Written as DNA, the CDR3 is TGTGCCAGCAGCCCGACGGCTTACGGGCAGTACTTC. This translates into CASSPTAYGQYF.

The rearrangement uses TRBV29-1 and TRBJ2-5; 8 positions match TRBD1. The V gene's germline CDR1 is SQVTM and CDR2 ANQGSEA. Trimming took 6 bases from V and 2 from J; bases not matched to a gene: 5. This CDR3 is 13 amino acids long. CDR3 protein: CSVRHRGQETQYF. DNA for the CDR3: TGCAGCGTGCGCCACAGGGGGCAAGAGACCCAGTACTTC.

This clonotype was picked up a small number of times. A much larger clone lies a single base off, so this may be a read error. The chain joins TRBV28 to TRBJ2-6, with unresolved D. CDR1 and CDR2 from the germline V gene are MDHEN and SYDVKM. This CDR3 has 14 amino acids. V was clipped by 5 bases and J by 0 bases, with 5 bases between them. The CDR3 DNA is TGTGCCAGCAGTCAACGCTCTGGGGCCAACGTCCTGACTTTC. Amino acids: CASSQRSGANVLTF.

V is TRBV30 and J is TRBJ1-1; the D is unclear. V lost 5 bases, J lost 8 bases, and 12 bases lay in between. Germline CDR1 is GTSNPN and CDR2 is SVGIG (reference sequence). This CDR3 contains 11 residues. CDR3 in amino acids: CAWSVSFEAFF. DNA of the CDR3: TGTGCCTGGTCGGTCTCCTTCGAAGCTTTCTTT. Looking up the rest from reference TRBV30 and TRBJ1-1 gives the full variable domain: SQTIHQWPATLVQPVGSPLSLECTVEGTSNPNLYWYRQAAGRGLQLLFYSVGIGQISSEVPQNLSASRPQDRQFILSSKKLLLSDSGFYLCAWSVSFEAFFGQGTRLTVV.

Ten or more counts support this clonotype. This chain connects TRBV5-6 to TRBJ2-7; possible D gene TRBD1, 6 bases. The CDR3 is 13 residues long. Germline CDR1 is SGHDT and CDR2 is YYEEEE. Trimming took 3 bases from V and 2 from J, leaving 9 bases between them. CDR3 bases: TGTGCCAGCAGCTCAGGGGAACCCTACGAGCAGTACTTC. Translation: CASSSGEPYEQYF.